The source of this TCR beta chain is a study of T cell changes during pregnancy in multiple sclerosis. This clone has only a few counts. The CDR3 has 15 residues. The V and J ends lost 0 bases and 10 bases respectively, with 13 bases between them. Per the germline V gene, CDR1 is MNHEY and CDR2 is SVGAGI. Profiling relied on immunoSEQ multiplex PCR, and the TCRdb table lists in-frame clones only, not all of them. The data contain almost 35,000 clones, more than 75% of them singletons. V gene TRBV6-5 combines with J gene TRBJ2-6; no firm D call. The sample here was peripheral blood, taken in the second trimester of pregnancy. The receptor comes from a female donor in good health, enrolled as a control in a pregnancy study. In DNA, the CDR3 is TGTGCCAGCAGTTACTCGATAGCCAGCTCAAACGTCCTGACTTTC. Translating it yields CASSYSIASSNVLTF.